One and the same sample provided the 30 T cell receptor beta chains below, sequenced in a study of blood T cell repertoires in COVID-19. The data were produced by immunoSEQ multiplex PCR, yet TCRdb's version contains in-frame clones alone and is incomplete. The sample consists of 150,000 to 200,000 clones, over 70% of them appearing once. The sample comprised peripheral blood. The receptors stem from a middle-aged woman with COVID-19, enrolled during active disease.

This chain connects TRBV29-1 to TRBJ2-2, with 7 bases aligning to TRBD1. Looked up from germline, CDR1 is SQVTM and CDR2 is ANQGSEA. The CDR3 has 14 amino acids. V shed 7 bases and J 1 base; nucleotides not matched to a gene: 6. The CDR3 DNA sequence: TGCAGCGGCGCGACAGGGAAGAACACCGGGGAGCTGTTTTTT. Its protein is CSGATGKNTGELFF.

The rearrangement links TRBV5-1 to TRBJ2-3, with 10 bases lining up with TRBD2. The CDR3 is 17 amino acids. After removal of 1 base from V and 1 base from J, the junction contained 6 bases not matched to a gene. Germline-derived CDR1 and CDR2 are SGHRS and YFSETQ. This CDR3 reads CASSLPRLAGGTDTQYF. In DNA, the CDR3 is TGCGCCAGCAGCTTGCCGCGCCTAGCGGGGGGCACAGATACGCAGTATTTT.

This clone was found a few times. Here the CDR3 DNA reads TGCGCCAGCAGCTCGCCGGAGGTCAATAATGAAAAACTGTTTTTT. This encodes CASSSPEVNNEKLFF. The chain uses TRBV5-1 and TRBJ1-4; no clear D gene. The CDR3 contains 15 residues. Trimming left V 3 bases short and J 4 bases short, with 13 bases between. CDR1 SGHRS and CDR2 YFSETQ come from the germline V gene.

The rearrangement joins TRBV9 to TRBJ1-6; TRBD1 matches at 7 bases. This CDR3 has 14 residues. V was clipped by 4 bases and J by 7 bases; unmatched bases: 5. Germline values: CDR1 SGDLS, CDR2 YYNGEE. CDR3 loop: CASSRQGLNSPLHF. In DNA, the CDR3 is TGTGCCAGCAGCCGACAGGGTCTCAATTCACCCCTCCACTTT.

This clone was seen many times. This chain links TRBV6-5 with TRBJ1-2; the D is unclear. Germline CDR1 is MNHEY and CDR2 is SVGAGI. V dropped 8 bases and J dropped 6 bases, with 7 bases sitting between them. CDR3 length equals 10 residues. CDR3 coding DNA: TGTGCCAGCGGGGAGGATGGCTACACCTTC. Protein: CASGEDGYTF.

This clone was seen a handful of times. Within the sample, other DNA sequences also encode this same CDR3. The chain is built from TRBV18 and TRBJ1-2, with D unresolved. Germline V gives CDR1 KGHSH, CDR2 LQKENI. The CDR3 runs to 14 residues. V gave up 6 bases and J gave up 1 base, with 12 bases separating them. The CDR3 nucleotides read TGTGCCAGCTCGCCGGAGGCCCTTAACTATGGCTACACCTTC. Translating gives CASSPEALNYGYTF.

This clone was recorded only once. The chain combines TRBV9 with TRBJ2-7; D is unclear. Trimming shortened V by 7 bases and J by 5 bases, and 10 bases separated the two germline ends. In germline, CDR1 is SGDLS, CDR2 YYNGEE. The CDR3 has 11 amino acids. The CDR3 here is CASASKNEQYF. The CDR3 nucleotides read TGTGCCAGCGCCTCTAAGAACGAGCAGTACTTC. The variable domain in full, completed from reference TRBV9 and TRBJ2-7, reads DSGVTQTPKHLITATGQRVTLRCSPRSGDLSVYWYQQSLDQGLQFLIQYYNGEERAKGNILERFSAQQFPDLHSELNLSSLELGDSALYFCASASKNEQYFGPGTRLTVT.

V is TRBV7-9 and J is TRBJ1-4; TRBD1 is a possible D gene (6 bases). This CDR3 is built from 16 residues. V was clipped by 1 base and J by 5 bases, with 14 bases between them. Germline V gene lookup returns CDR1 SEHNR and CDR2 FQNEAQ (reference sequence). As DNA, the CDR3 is TGTGCCAGCAGCTTAGTAACGGCAGGGGCAAATGAAAAACTGTTTTTT. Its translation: CASSLVTAGANEKLFF.

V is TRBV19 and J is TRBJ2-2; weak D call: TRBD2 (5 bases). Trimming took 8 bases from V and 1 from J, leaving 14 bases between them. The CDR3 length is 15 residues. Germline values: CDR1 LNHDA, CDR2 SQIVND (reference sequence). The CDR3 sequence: CASLSSGKNTGELFF. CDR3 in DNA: TGTGCCAGTCTCTCTTCGGGGAAGAACACCGGGGAGCTGTTTTTT.

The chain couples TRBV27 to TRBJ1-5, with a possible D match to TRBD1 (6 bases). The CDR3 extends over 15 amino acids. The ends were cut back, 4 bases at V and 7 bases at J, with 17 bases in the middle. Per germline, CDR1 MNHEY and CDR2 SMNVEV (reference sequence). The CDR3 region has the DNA TGTGCCAGCAGTTCAAATCCCAGGGGAAGCCAGCCCCAGCATTTT. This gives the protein CASSSNPRGSQPQHF.

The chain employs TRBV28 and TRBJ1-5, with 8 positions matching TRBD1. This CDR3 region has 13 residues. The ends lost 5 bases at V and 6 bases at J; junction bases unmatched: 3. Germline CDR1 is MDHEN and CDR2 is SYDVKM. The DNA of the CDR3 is TGTGCCAGCAGTCCAGGGGGCGTTCAGCCCCAGCATTTT. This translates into CASSPGGVQPQHF. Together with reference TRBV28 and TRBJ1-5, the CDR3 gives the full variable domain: DVKVTQSSRYLVKRTGEKVFLECVQDMDHENMFWYRQDPGLGLRLIYFSYDVKMKEKGDIPEGYSVSREKKERFSLILESASTNQTSMYLCASSPGGVQPQHFGDGTRLSIL.

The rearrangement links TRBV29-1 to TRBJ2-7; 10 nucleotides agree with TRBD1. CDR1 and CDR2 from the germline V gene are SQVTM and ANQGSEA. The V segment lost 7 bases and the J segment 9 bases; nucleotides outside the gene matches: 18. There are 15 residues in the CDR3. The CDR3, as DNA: TGCAGCGCAGTTACATCGCCGGGACAGGGGTACCTGCAGTACTTC. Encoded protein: CSAVTSPGQGYLQYF.

The chain's CDR3 is CASSLMSQGGTSEQYF. Written as DNA, the CDR3 is TGTGCCAGCAGTTTAATGTCGCAGGGAGGTACGAGCGAGCAGTACTTC. The chain recombines TRBV27 with TRBJ2-7; D might be TRBD2 (6 bases). CDR3 length equals 16 residues. CDR1 MNHEY and CDR2 SMNVEV come from the germline V gene (reference sequence). The V end lost 2 bases, the J end lost 6 bases, and 20 bases lay between the germline ends.

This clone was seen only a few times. The CDR3 spells CASSPAGSNQPQHF. CDR3 coding DNA: TGTGCCAGCAGCCCCGCAGGGAGCAATCAGCCCCAGCATTTT. The V gene is TRBV7-9, the J gene TRBJ1-5; a weak D match, TRBD1 (5 bases). The CDR3 covers 14 residues. The germline V gene has CDR1 SEHNR and CDR2 FQNEAQ (reference sequence). V dropped 5 bases and J dropped 1 base, with 9 bases sitting between them.

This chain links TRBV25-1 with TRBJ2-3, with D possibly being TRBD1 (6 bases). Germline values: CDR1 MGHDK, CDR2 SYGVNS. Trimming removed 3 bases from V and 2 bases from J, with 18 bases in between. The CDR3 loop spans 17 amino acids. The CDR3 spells CASSDDFAGADTDTQYF. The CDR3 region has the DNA TGTGCCAGCAGTGATGATTTCGCAGGGGCGGACACAGATACGCAGTATTTT.

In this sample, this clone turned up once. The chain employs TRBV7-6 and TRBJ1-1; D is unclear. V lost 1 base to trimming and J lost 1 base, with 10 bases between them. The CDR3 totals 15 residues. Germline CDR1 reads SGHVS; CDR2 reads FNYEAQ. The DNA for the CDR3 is TGTGCCAGCAGCTTAGAGGATAGCGCGAACACTGAAGCTTTCTTT. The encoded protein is CASSLEDSANTEAFF.

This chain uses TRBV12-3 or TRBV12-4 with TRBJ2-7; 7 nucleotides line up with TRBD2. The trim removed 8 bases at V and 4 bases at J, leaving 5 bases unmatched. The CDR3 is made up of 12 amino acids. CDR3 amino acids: CASGGGRYEQYF. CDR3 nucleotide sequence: TGTGCCAGCGGGGGGGGAAGATACGAGCAGTACTTC.

CDR3 DNA sequence: TGTGCCAGCAGCTTAGGTGGCAGGGGGGAGCAGTACTTC. It codes for CASSLGGRGEQYF. V gene TRBV7-2 combines with J gene TRBJ2-7; TRBD1 agrees at 7 bases. The CDR3 length is 13 residues. V shed 1 base, J shed 7 bases, and the junction held 4 bases outside the gene matches. Germline values: CDR1 SGHTA, CDR2 FQGNSA.

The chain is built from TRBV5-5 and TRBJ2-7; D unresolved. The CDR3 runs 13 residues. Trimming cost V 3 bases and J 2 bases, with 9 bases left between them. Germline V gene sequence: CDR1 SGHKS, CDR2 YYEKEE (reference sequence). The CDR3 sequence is CASSWSEPYEQYF. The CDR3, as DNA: TGTGCCAGCAGCTGGAGTGAGCCCTACGAGCAGTACTTC. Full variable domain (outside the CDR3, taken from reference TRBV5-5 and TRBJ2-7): DAGVTQSPTHLIKTRGQQVTLRCSPISGHKSVSWYQQVLGQGPQFIFQYYEKEERGRGNFPDRFSARQFPNYSSELNVNALLLGDSALYLCASSWSEPYEQYFGPGTRLTVT.

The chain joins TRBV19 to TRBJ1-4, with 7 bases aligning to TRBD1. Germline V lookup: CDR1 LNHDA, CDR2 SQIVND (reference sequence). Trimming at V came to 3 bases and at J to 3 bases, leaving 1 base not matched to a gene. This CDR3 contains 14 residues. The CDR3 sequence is CASSMTGSNEKLFF. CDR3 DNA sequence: TGTGCCAGTAGTATGACAGGGTCTAATGAAAAACTGTTTTTT. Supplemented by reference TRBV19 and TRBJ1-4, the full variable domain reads DGGITQSPKYLFRKEGQNVTLSCEQNLNHDAMYWYRQDPGQGLRLIYYSQIVNDFQKGDIAEGYSVSREKKESFPLTVTSAQKNPTAFYLCASSMTGSNEKLFFGSGTQLSVL.

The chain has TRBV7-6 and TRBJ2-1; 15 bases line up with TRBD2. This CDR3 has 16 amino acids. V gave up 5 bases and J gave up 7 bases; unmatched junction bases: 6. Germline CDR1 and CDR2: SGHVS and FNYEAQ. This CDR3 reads CASSPPGLAGGNEQFF. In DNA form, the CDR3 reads TGTGCCAGCAGCCCTCCGGGACTAGCGGGGGGTAATGAGCAGTTCTTC.

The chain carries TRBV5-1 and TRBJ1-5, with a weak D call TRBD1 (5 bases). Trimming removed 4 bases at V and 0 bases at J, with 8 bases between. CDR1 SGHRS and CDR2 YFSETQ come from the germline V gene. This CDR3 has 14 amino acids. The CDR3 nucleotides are TGCGCCAGCAGCCCGGGGGGTAGCAATCAGCCCCAGCATTTT. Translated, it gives CASSPGGSNQPQHF. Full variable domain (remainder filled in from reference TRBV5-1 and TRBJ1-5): KAGVTQTPRYLIKTRGQQVTLSCSPISGHRSVSWYQQTPGQGLQFLFEYFSETQRNKGNFPGRFSGRQFSNSRSEMNVSTLELGDSALYLCASSPGGSNQPQHFGDGTRLSIL.

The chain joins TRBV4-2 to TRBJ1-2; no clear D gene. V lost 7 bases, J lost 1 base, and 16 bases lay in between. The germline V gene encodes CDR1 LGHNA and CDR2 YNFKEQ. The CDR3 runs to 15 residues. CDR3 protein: CASNERGSYNYGYTF. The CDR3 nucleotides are TGTGCCAGCAACGAGCGAGGATCCTATAACTATGGCTACACCTTC.

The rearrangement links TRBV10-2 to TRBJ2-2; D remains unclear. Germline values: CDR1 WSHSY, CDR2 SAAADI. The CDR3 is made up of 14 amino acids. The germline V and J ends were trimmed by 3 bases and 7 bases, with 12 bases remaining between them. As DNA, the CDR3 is TGCGCCAGCAGTGACTCTGCCCATAGCGGGGAGCTGTTTTTT. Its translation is CASSDSAHSGELFF.

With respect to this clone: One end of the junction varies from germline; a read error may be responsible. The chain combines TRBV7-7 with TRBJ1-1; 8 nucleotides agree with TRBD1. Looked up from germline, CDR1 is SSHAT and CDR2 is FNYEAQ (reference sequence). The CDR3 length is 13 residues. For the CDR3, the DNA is TGTGCTAGCAGCTTGGGCCGGGACAGGGAAGCTTTCTTT. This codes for CASSLGRDREAFF.

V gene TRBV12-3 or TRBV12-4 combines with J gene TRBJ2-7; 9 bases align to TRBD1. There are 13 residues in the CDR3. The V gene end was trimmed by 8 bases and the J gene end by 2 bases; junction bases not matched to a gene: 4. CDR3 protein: CASQGDRAYEQYF. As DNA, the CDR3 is TGTGCCAGCCAGGGGGACAGGGCCTACGAGCAGTACTTC.

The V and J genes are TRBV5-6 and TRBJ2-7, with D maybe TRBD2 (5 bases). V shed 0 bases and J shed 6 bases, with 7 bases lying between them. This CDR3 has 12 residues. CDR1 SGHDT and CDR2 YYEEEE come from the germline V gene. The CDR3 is CASSLGRGEQYF. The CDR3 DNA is TGTGCCAGCAGCTTGGGACGGGGCGAGCAGTACTTC.

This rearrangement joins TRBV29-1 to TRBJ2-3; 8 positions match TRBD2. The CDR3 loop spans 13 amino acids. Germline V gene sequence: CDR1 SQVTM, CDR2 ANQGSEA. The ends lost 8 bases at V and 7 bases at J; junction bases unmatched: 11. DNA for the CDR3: TGCAGCCCCAGAATCGGGAGGGAGAATACGCAGTATTTT. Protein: CSPRIGRENTQYF.

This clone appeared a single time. The CDR3 DNA is TGTGCCAGTAAGGCGGGGTCCCAAGAGACCCAGTACTTC. It specifies CASKAGSQETQYF. V gene TRBV19 combines with J gene TRBJ2-5, with a possible D match to TRBD2 (6 bases). The ends were cut back, 7 bases at V and 1 base at J, with 10 bases in the middle. The CDR3 runs to 13 residues. Germline V gene lookup returns CDR1 LNHDA and CDR2 SQIVND (reference sequence).

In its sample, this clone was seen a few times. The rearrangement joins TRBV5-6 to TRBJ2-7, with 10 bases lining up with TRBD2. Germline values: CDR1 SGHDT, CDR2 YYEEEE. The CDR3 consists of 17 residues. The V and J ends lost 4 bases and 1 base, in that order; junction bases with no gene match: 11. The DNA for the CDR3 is TGTGCCAGCAGCCCGGGGGGAGCGGGAGGGCGGTCCTACGAGCAGTACTTC. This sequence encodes CASSPGGAGGRSYEQYF.